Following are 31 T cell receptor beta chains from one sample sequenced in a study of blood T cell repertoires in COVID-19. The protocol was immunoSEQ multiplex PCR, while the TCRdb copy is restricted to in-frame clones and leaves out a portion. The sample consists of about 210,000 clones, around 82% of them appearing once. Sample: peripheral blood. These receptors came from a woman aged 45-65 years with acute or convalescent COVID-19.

CDR3 DNA: TGCGCCAGCAGCAAGGACGACAGGGGGGTCTCCATTCAGTACTTC. This codes for CASSKDDRGVSIQYF. The V gene is TRBV5-1, the J gene TRBJ2-4, with 9 bases identical to TRBD1. The V and J ends lost 4 bases and 9 bases, in that order; junction bases with no gene match: 11. This CDR3 has 15 amino acids. The germline gives CDR1 SGHRS, CDR2 YFSETQ. The full variable domain, rest sourced from reference TRBV5-1 and TRBJ2-4, is KAGVTQTPRYLIKTRGQQVTLSCSPISGHRSVSWYQQTPGQGLQFLFEYFSETQRNKGNFPGRFSGRQFSNSRSEMNVSTLELGDSALYLCASSKDDRGVSIQYFGAGTRLSVL.

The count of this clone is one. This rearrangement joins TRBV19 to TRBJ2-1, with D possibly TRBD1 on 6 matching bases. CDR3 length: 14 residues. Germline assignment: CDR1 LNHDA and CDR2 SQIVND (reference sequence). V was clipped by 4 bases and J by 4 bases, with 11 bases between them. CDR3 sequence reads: CASSTPGQYNEQFF. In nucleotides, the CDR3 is TGTGCCAGTAGTACCCCGGGACAATACAATGAGCAGTTCTTC.

The chain's CDR3 is CASSFIRDRPTDTQYF. The CDR3 bases are TGTGCCAGCAGTTTTATCCGGGACAGACCCACAGATACGCAGTATTTT. The chain carries TRBV27 and TRBJ2-3, with 7 nucleotides matching TRBD1. The CDR3 length is 16 residues. The trim removed 3 bases at V and 2 bases at J, leaving 8 bases unmatched. Germline V gene lookup returns CDR1 MNHEY and CDR2 SMNVEV (reference sequence).

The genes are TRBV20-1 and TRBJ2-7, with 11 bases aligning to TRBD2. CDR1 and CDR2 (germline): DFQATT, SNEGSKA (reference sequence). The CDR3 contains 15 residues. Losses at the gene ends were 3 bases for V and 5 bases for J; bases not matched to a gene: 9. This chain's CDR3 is CSASVSGRDMDEQYF. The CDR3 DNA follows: TGCAGTGCTAGTGTTAGCGGGAGGGATATGGACGAGCAGTACTTC.

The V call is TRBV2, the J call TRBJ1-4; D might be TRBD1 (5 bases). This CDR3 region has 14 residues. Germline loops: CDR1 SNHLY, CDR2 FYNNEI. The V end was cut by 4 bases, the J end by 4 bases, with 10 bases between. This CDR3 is CASSGGFVNEKLFF. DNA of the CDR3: TGTGCCAGCAGTGGGGGCTTTGTTAATGAAAAACTGTTTTTT. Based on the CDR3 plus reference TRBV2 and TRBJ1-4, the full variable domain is EPEVTQTPSHQVTQMGQEVILRCVPISNHLYFYWYRQILGQKVEFLVSFYNNEISEKSEIFDDQFSVERPDGSNFTLKIRSTKLEDSAMYFCASSGGFVNEKLFFGSGTQLSVL.

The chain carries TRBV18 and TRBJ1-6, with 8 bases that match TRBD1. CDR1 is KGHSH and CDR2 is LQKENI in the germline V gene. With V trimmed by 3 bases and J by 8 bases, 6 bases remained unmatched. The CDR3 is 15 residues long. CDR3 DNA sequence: TGTGCCAGCTCACCGGGACAGGTGGGGCATTCACCCCTCCACTTT. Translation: CASSPGQVGHSPLHF.

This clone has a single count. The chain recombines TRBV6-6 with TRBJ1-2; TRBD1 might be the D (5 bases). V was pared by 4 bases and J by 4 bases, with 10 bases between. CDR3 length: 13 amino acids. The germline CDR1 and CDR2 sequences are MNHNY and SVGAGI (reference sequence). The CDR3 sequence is CASSFRTSYGYTF. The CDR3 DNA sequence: TGTGCCAGCAGTTTCCGGACAAGCTATGGCTACACCTTC.

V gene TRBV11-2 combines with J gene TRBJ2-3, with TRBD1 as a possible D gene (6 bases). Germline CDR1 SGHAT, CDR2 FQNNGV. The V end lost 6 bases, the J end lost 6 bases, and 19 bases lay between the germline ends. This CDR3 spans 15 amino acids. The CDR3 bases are TGTGCCAGCAGACCCTGGGTGGGGGCAACGGATACGCAGTATTTT. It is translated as CASRPWVGATDTQYF. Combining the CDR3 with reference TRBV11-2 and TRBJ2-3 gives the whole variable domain EAGVAQSPRYKIIEKRQSVAFWCNPISGHATLYWYQQILGQGPKLLIQFQNNGVVDDSQLPKDRFSAERLKGVDSTLKIQPAKLEDSAVYLCASRPWVGATDTQYFGPGTRLTVL.

The CDR3 is CASSDNPGSSYEQYF. CDR3 DNA: TGTGCCAGCAGTGATAATCCAGGATCTTCCTACGAGCAGTACTTC. This chain uses TRBV28 with TRBJ2-7, with no clear D. The CDR3 totals 15 residues. V lost 5 bases to trimming and J lost 1 base, with 15 bases between them. In germline, CDR1 is MDHEN, CDR2 SYDVKM.

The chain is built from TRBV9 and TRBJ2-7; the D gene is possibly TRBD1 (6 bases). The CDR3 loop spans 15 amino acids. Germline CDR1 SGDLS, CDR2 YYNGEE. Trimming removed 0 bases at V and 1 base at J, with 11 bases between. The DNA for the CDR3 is TGTGCCAGCAGCGTAGGGGCAGGGGTTTCCTACGAGCAGTACTTC. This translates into CASSVGAGVSYEQYF. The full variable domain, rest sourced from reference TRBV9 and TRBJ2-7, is DSGVTQTPKHLITATGQRVTLRCSPRSGDLSVYWYQQSLDQGLQFLIQYYNGEERAKGNILERFSAQQFPDLHSELNLSSLELGDSALYFCASSVGAGVSYEQYFGPGTRLTVT.

The DNA of the CDR3 is TGTGCCAGCAGCCATAACTCGGGAGGCGAGCAGTACTTC. Protein product: CASSHNSGGEQYF. The rearrangement joins TRBV4-2 to TRBJ2-7, with TRBD2 matching over 7 bases. The CDR3 contains 13 residues. Germline CDR1 and CDR2: LGHNA and YNFKEQ. The ends lost 3 bases at V and 6 bases at J; junction bases unmatched: 5.

The CDR3 spells CASSSHTGTAANSPLHF. DNA of the CDR3: TGTGCCAGCAGTTCCCACACCGGGACAGCGGCAAATTCACCCCTCCACTTT. The J gene is TRBJ1-6, the V gene TRBV28, with TRBD1 matching 7 bases. The CDR3 contains 17 residues. V lost 4 bases to trimming and J lost 7 bases; unmatched junction nucleotides: 13. Looked up from germline, CDR1 is MDHEN and CDR2 is SYDVKM.

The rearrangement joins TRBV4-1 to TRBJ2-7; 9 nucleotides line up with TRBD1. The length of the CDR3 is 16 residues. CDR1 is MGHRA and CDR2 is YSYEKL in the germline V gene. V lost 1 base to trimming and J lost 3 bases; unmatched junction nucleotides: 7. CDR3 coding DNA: TGCGCCAGCAGCCAAGGGGATGGGACAGGGAACTACGAGCAGTACTTC. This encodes CASSQGDGTGNYEQYF.

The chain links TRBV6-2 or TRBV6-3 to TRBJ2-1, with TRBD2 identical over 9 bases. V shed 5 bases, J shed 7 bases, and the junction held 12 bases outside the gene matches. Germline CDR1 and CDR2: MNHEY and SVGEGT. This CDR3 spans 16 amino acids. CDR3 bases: TGTGCCAGCAGTCCCATCAAAGCGGGAGGTTTTAATGAGCAGTTCTTC. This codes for CASSPIKAGGFNEQFF.

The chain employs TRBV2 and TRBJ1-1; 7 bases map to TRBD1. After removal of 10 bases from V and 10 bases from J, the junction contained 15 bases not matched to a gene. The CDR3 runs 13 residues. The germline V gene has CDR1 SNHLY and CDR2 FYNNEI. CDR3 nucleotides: TGTGCCATAGGGGTAGGACAGGTGCCGGGAGCTTTCTTT. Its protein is CAIGVGQVPGAFF.

CDR3: CASSLRGGQGMNEQYF. CDR3 sequence (DNA): TGTGCCAGCAGCTTAAGGGGGGGACAGGGTATGAACGAGCAGTACTTC. The chain carries TRBV7-3 and TRBJ2-7; TRBD1 aligns across 9 bases. V gave up 1 base and J gave up 5 bases; unmatched junction bases: 9. Germline CDR1 and CDR2: SGHTA and FQGTGA. The CDR3 loop spans 16 amino acids.

The CDR3 loop is CSAQRQGGEKLFF. The CDR3 nucleotides read TGCAGCGCCCAGCGGCAGGGAGGGGAAAAACTGTTTTTT. The V call is TRBV29-1, the J call TRBJ1-4, with D maybe TRBD1 (5 bases). The length of the CDR3 is 13 residues. V gave up 7 bases and J gave up 8 bases, with 17 bases separating them. The germline V gene encodes CDR1 SQVTM and CDR2 ANQGSEA. The variable domain in full, with the rest retrieved from reference TRBV29-1 and TRBJ1-4, is SAVISQKPSRDICQRGTSLTIQCQVDSQVTMMFWYRQQPGQSLTLIATANQGSEATYESGFVIDKFPISRPNLTFSTLTVSNMSPEDSSIYLCSAQRQGGEKLFFGSGTQLSVL.

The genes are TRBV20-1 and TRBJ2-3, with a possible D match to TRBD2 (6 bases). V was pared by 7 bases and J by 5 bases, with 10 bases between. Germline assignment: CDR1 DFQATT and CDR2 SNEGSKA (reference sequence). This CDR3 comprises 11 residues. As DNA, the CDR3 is TGCAGTGTTGCAGCGGGAGATACGCAGTATTTT. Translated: CSVAAGDTQYF.

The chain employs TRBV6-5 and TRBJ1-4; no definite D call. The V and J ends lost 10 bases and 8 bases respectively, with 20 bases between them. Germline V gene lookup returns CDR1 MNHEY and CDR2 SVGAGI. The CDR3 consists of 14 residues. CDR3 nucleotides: TGTGCCACCCAAGGAGCAGATATTGTGGAAAAACTGTTTTTT. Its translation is CATQGADIVEKLFF.

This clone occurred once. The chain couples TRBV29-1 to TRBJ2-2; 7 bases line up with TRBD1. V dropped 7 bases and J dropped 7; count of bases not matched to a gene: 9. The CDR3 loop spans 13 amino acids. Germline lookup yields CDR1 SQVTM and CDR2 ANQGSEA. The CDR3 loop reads CSGRAGGIGELFF. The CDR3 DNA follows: TGCAGCGGGAGAGCAGGGGGAATCGGGGAGCTGTTTTTT.

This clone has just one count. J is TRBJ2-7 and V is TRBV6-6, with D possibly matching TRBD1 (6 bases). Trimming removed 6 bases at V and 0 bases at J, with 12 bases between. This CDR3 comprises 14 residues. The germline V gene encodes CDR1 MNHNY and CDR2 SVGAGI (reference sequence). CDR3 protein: CASRKQGFSYEQYF. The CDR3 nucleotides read TGTGCCAGCAGGAAGCAGGGGTTCTCCTACGAGCAGTACTTC.

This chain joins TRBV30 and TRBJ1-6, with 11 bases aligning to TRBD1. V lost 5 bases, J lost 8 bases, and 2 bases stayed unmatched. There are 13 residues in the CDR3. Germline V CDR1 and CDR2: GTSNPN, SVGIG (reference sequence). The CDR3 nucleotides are TGTGCCTGGGGGGACAGGGGGGATTCACCCCTCCACTTT. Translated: CAWGDRGDSPLHF. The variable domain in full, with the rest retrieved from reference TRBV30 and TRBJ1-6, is SQTIHQWPATLVQPVGSPLSLECTVEGTSNPNLYWYRQAAGRGLQLLFYSVGIGQISSEVPQNLSASRPQDRQFILSSKKLLLSDSGFYLCAWGDRGDSPLHFGNGTRLTVT.

CDR3 in amino acids: CASSLSGVRQETQYF. In nucleotides, the CDR3 is TGTGCCAGCAGCTTATCAGGGGTTCGGCAAGAGACCCAGTACTTC. This sequence joins TRBV6-5 and TRBJ2-5, with D possibly being TRBD1 (6 bases). Trimming cost V 6 bases and J 2 bases, with 16 bases left between them. CDR3 size: 15 residues. The germline V gene has CDR1 MNHEY and CDR2 SVGAGI.

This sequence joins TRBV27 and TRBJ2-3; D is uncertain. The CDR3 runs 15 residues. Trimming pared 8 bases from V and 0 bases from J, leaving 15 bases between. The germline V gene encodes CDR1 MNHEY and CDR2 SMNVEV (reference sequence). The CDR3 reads CASRGLALSTDTQYF. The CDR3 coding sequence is TGTGCCAGCCGAGGCCTCGCCTTAAGCACAGATACGCAGTATTTT.

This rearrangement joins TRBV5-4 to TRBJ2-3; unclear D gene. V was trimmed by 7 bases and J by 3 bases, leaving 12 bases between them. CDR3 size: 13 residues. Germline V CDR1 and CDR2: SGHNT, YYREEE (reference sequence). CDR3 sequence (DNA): TGTGCCAGCGGCGACACTGGAACAGATACGCAGTATTTT. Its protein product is CASGDTGTDTQYF. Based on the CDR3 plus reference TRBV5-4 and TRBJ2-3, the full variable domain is ETGVTQSPTHLIKTRGQQVTLRCSSQSGHNTVSWYQQALGQGPQFIFQYYREEENGRGNFPPRFSGLQFPNYSSELNVNALELDDSALYLCASGDTGTDTQYFGPGTRLTVL.

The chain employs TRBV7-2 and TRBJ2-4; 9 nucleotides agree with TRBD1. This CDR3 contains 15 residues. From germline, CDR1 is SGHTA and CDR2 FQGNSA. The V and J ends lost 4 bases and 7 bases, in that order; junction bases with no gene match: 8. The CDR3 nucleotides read TGTGCCAGCAGCTCAAACCGGGACAGGGAGAACATTCAGTACTTC. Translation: CASSSNRDRENIQYF. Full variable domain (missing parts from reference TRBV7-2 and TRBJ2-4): GAGVSQSPSNKVTEKGKDVELRCDPISGHTALYWYRQSLGQGLEFLIYFQGNSAPDKSGLPSDRFSAERTGGSVSTLTIQRTQQEDSAVYLCASSSNRDRENIQYFGAGTRLSVL.

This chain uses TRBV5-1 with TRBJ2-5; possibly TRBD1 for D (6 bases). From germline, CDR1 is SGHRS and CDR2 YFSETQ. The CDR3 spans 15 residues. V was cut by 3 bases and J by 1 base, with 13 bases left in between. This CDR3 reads CASSSSGTPQETQYF. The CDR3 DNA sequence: TGCGCCAGCAGCTCGTCCGGGACACCCCAAGAGACCCAGTACTTC.

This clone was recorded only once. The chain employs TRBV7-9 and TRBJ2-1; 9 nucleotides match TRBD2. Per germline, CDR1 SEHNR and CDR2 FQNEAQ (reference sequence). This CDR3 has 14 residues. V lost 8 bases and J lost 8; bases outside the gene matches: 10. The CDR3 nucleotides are TGTGCCAGCGGGCTAGCGGGAACGGGTGATGAGCAGTTCTTC. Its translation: CASGLAGTGDEQFF.

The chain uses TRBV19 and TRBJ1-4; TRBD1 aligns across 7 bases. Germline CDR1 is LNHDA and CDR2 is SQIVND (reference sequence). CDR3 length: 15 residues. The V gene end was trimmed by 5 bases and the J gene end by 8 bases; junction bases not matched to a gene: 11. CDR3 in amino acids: CASSADRAFNEKLFF. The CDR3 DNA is TGTGCCAGTAGTGCCGACAGGGCTTTTAACGAAAAACTGTTTTTT. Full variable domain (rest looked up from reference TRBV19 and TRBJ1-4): DGGITQSPKYLFRKEGQNVTLSCEQNLNHDAMYWYRQDPGQGLRLIYYSQIVNDFQKGDIAEGYSVSREKKESFPLTVTSAQKNPTAFYLCASSADRAFNEKLFFGSGTQLSVL.

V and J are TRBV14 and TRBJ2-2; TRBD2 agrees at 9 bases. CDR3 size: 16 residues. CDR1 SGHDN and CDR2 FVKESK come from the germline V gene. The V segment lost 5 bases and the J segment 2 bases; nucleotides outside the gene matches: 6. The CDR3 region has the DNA TGTGCCAGCAGCTACCATAGCGGGAGCAACACCGGGGAGCTGTTTTTT. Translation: CASSYHSGSNTGELFF.

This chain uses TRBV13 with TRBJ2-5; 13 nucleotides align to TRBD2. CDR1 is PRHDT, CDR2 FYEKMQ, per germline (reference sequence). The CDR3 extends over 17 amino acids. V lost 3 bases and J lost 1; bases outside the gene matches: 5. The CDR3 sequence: CASSFGTSGEVQETQYF. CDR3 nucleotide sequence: TGTGCCAGCAGCTTCGGGACTAGCGGGGAAGTCCAAGAGACCCAGTACTTC.